This passage covers 31 T cell receptor beta chains from one sample sequenced in a study of blood T cell repertoires in COVID-19. Using immunoSEQ multiplex PCR, the repertoire was profiled, and TCRdb retains in-frame clones only, with some absent. The data contain about 140,000 clones, 70% to 90% of them singletons. The sequenced sample was peripheral blood. The receptors were gathered from a woman aged 60-75 years with acute or convalescent COVID-19.

The chain joins TRBV5-1 to TRBJ2-5; D is perhaps TRBD2 (6 bases). CDR1 is SGHRS, CDR2 YFSETQ, per germline. The V end lost 3 bases, the J end lost 8 bases, and 20 bases lay between the germline ends. The CDR3 length is 15 residues. The CDR3 bases are TGCGCCAGCAGCTATGGAGGGAGAAATGGGCCCACCCAGTACTTC. Its translation is CASSYGGRNGPTQYF.

The chain is built from TRBV28 and TRBJ1-1, with D unclear. Trimming pared 10 bases from V and 2 bases from J, leaving 14 bases between. The germline V gene encodes CDR1 MDHEN and CDR2 SYDVKM. CDR3 length: 13 amino acids. The CDR3 is CATRVIRNTEAFF. The CDR3 DNA reads as TGTGCCACTCGGGTCATAAGAAACACTGAAGCTTTCTTT.

The rearrangement links TRBV5-6 to TRBJ1-5; TRBD1 might be the D (6 bases). The CDR3 has 16 amino acids. CDR1 and CDR2 (germline): SGHDT, YYEEEE. V was pared by 0 bases and J by 2 bases, with 12 bases between. Written as DNA, the CDR3 is TGTGCCAGCAGCTTGGGTTTAGGGGGTGGCAATCAGCCCCAGCATTTT. This codes for CASSLGLGGGNQPQHF. The entire variable domain, with the rest obtained from reference TRBV5-6 and TRBJ1-5, is as follows: DAGVTQSPTHLIKTRGQQVTLRCSPKSGHDTVSWYQQALGQGPQFIFQYYEEEERQRGNFPDRFSGHQFPNYSSELNVNALLLGDSALYLCASSLGLGGGNQPQHFGDGTRLSIL.

This clone was counted between two and nine times. This chain joins TRBV7-8 and TRBJ1-5; 10 bases match TRBD1. The germline V gene encodes CDR1 SGHVS and CDR2 FQNEAQ. Trimming removed 3 bases from V and 1 base from J; junction bases left unmatched: 3. This CDR3 contains 16 residues. The CDR3 protein is CASSLWGQGSNQPQHF. DNA of the CDR3: TGTGCCAGCAGCTTGTGGGGACAGGGGAGCAATCAGCCCCAGCATTTT.

The sample holds a few counts of this clone. The chain couples TRBV5-1 to TRBJ2-7; 9 bases map to TRBD1. V lost 5 bases and J lost 7; bases outside the gene matches: 10. This CDR3 comprises 14 residues. Germline loops: CDR1 SGHRS, CDR2 YFSETQ. The CDR3 coding sequence is TGCGCCAGCAGTCCAGGGACAGGGCCTTTAGAGCAGTACTTC. It yields the protein CASSPGTGPLEQYF.

The chain uses TRBV11-3 and TRBJ2-7, with 10 bases aligning to TRBD1. The CDR3 has 19 amino acids. The germline V gene encodes CDR1 SGHNT and CDR2 YENEEA. The ends lost 1 base at V and 5 bases at J; junction bases unmatched: 17. The DNA for the CDR3 is TGTGCCAGCAGCTTAGGGTTGGGTCCATTCGGGACAGGGGACCACGAGCAGTACTTC. This sequence encodes CASSLGLGPFGTGDHEQYF.

The table lists this clone with a count of one. The V gene is TRBV29-1, the J gene TRBJ2-2, with TRBD1 matching over 7 bases. CDR1 and CDR2 (germline): SQVTM, ANQGSEA. CDR3 length: 15 residues. V lost 6 bases and J lost 6; bases outside the gene matches: 13. CDR3 sequence reads: CSVIGTEDGSGELFF. As DNA, the CDR3 is TGCAGCGTCATCGGGACAGAAGACGGGTCCGGGGAGCTGTTTTTT.

The gene calls are TRBV29-1 and TRBJ2-7; 7 bases align to TRBD1. CDR3 length: 13 residues. CDR1 and CDR2 from the germline V gene are SQVTM and ANQGSEA. V was pared by 6 bases and J by 2 bases, with 7 bases of the junction left unmatched. CDR3 sequence: CSVLQGSTYEQYF. CDR3 DNA: TGCAGCGTCTTACAGGGGAGCACCTACGAGCAGTACTTC.

V usage is TRBV12-1 and J usage is TRBJ1-5; whether TRBD1, the table's D call, matches the DNA was not checked. TRBV12-1 constitutes a pseudogene. This CDR3 comprises 16 residues. The CDR3 DNA reads TGTGCCAGCAGCACTACTGGACAGGCAAAAAATCAGCCCCAGCATTTT. It encodes CASSTTGQAKNQPQHF.

This clone was seen once. The J gene is TRBJ1-1, the V gene TRBV19; TRBD1 might be the D (5 bases). The V and J ends lost 2 bases and 1 base respectively, with 8 bases between them. Germline V gene data show CDR1 as LNHDA and CDR2 as SQIVND (reference sequence). This CDR3 has 14 amino acids. As DNA, the CDR3 is TGTGCCAGTAGTATATCAGGGCAGAACACTGAAGCTTTCTTT. This codes for CASSISGQNTEAFF.

V and J are TRBV9 and TRBJ2-1; 10 positions match TRBD1. Germline V lookup: CDR1 SGDLS, CDR2 YYNGEE. This CDR3 has 16 residues. V lost 5 bases, J lost 7 bases, and 12 bases stayed unmatched. The CDR3 spells CASRPGWDRGENEQFF. CDR3 bases: TGTGCCAGCAGGCCTGGGTGGGACAGGGGAGAAAATGAGCAGTTCTTC.

J is TRBJ1-1 and V is TRBV28, with D unresolved. Trimming stripped 6 bases from V and 9 bases from J, with 20 bases between. Germline V gene lookup returns CDR1 MDHEN and CDR2 SYDVKM. This CDR3 contains 14 residues. CDR3 amino acids: CASSENRDFGQAFF. The CDR3 bases are TGTGCCAGCAGCGAAAACCGGGATTTCGGACAAGCTTTCTTT.

The chain recombines TRBV5-4 with TRBJ2-2; D might be TRBD2 (7 bases). The V gene lost 2 bases and the J gene lost 3 bases, with 14 bases spanning the gap. CDR1 is SGHNT and CDR2 is YYREEE in the germline V gene (reference sequence). The CDR3 runs to 16 residues. CDR3 coding DNA: TGTGCCAGCAGCTTCGGCGGGGGCCCCTACACCGGGGAGCTGTTTTTT. The encoded protein is CASSFGGGPYTGELFF.

This chain connects TRBV5-4 to TRBJ1-6, with D possibly matching TRBD1 (5 bases). The germline V and J ends were trimmed by 3 bases and 9 bases, with 16 bases remaining between them. Looked up from germline, CDR1 is SGHNT and CDR2 is YYREEE (reference sequence). This CDR3 region has 15 residues. CDR3 sequence reads: CASSWAGGSASPLHF. For the CDR3, the DNA is TGTGCCAGCAGCTGGGCGGGGGGAAGCGCTTCACCCCTCCACTTT.

This clone appeared a single time. V is TRBV10-3 and J is TRBJ1-6; tentatively, D is TRBD1 (5 bases). The CDR3 runs to 14 residues. Germline V lookup: CDR1 ENHRY, CDR2 SYGVKD. V was clipped by 3 bases and J by 7 bases, with 10 bases between them. The CDR3 here is CAISEWGKNSPLHF. The CDR3 DNA follows: TGTGCCATCAGTGAATGGGGCAAGAATTCACCCCTCCACTTT.

The chain carries TRBV9 and TRBJ1-5; TRBD1 matches at 8 bases. Germline loops: CDR1 SGDLS, CDR2 YYNGEE. The CDR3 has 14 residues. Trimming removed 5 bases from V and 6 bases from J; junction bases left unmatched: 7. The CDR3 loop reads CASSRDRGGQPQHF. CDR3 coding DNA: TGTGCCAGCAGTCGAGACAGGGGAGGTCAGCCCCAGCATTTT. Full variable domain (missing parts from reference TRBV9 and TRBJ1-5): DSGVTQTPKHLITATGQRVTLRCSPRSGDLSVYWYQQSLDQGLQFLIQYYNGEERAKGNILERFSAQQFPDLHSELNLSSLELGDSALYFCASSRDRGGQPQHFGDGTRLSIL.

CDR3 nucleotides: TGCGCCAGCAGCCCACGTAGGGACTACCGGGAGACCCAGTACTTC. Translating it yields CASSPRRDYRETQYF. This sequence joins TRBV4-3 and TRBJ2-5; TRBD2 matches at 7 bases. V shed 4 bases and J 5 bases; nucleotides not matched to a gene: 10. Germline CDR1 reads LGHNA; CDR2 reads YSLEER. The CDR3 consists of 15 residues.

This rearrangement joins TRBV29-1 to TRBJ1-2; D gene ambiguous. The germline CDR1 and CDR2 sequences are SQVTM and ANQGSEA. V lost 7 bases and J 5 bases, leaving 23 bases between the germline ends. The length of the CDR3 is 15 residues. CDR3 residues: CSARRGAGIQYGYTF. The CDR3 region has the DNA TGCAGCGCCCGTCGGGGTGCTGGGATCCAATATGGCTACACCTTC.

The chain employs TRBV6-2 or TRBV6-3 and TRBJ2-3; TRBD2 aligns across 9 bases. The germline CDR1 and CDR2 sequences are MNHEY and SVGEGT. The CDR3 length is 14 residues. The V and J ends lost 2 bases and 5 bases, in that order; junction bases with no gene match: 2. The DNA for the CDR3 is TGTGCCAGCAGTTACGGCGGGGGGGTAGATACGCAGTATTTT. Translation gives CASSYGGGVDTQYF.

The V call is TRBV5-1, the J call TRBJ1-1; a weak D match, TRBD1 (6 bases). V was clipped by 7 bases and J by 1 base, with 14 bases between them. CDR3 length: 14 residues. In germline, CDR1 is SGHRS, CDR2 YFSETQ. CDR3 nucleotides: TGCGCCAGCCATAGACCAGGGGAGAACACTGAAGCTTTCTTT. It translates to CASHRPGENTEAFF. The full variable domain, completed using reference TRBV5-1 and TRBJ1-1, is KAGVTQTPRYLIKTRGQQVTLSCSPISGHRSVSWYQQTPGQGLQFLFEYFSETQRNKGNFPGRFSGRQFSNSRSEMNVSTLELGDSALYLCASHRPGENTEAFFGQGTRLTVV.

This chain joins TRBV4-2 and TRBJ2-5; 16 nucleotides agree with TRBD2. The CDR3 runs to 17 residues. Germline V lookup: CDR1 LGHNA, CDR2 YNFKEQ. Trimming cost V 3 bases and J 5 bases; bases outside gene matches: 6. The CDR3 DNA is TGTGCCAGCAGCCATGGGACTAGCGGGGGGGCTGAGGAGACCCAGTACTTC. It codes for CASSHGTSGGAEETQYF.

The V call is TRBV11-2, the J call TRBJ2-7, with D perhaps matching TRBD1 (6 bases). The V end lost 0 bases, the J end lost 5 bases, and 20 bases lay between the germline ends. This CDR3 comprises 17 residues. Per germline, CDR1 SGHAT and CDR2 FQNNGV. CDR3 coding DNA: TGTGCCAGCAGCTTAGACCCCCGGGACACTTTTTCCCACGAGCAGTACTTC. This translates into CASSLDPRDTFSHEQYF.

This chain links TRBV9 with TRBJ2-3, with 8 nucleotides matching TRBD2. The length of the CDR3 is 15 residues. V shed 2 bases and J 1 base; nucleotides not matched to a gene: 3. Germline lookup yields CDR1 SGDLS and CDR2 YYNGEE. Here the CDR3 DNA reads TGTGCCAGCAGCGTCGGGCGGGGGGGCACAGATACGCAGTATTTT. Residues: CASSVGRGGTDTQYF. The whole variable domain, remainder taken from reference TRBV9 and TRBJ2-3, is DSGVTQTPKHLITATGQRVTLRCSPRSGDLSVYWYQQSLDQGLQFLIQYYNGEERAKGNILERFSAQQFPDLHSELNLSSLELGDSALYFCASSVGRGGTDTQYFGPGTRLTVL.

This clone was seen a single time. This sequence joins TRBV7-3 and TRBJ1-6; weak D call: TRBD1 (5 bases). Germline V gene lookup returns CDR1 SGHTA and CDR2 FQGTGA. The CDR3 extends over 15 amino acids. Trimming took 1 base from V and 9 from J, leaving 13 bases between them. The CDR3 nucleotides read TGTGCCAGCAGCTTAAGGGCCGGTCAGGGTTCACCCCTCCACTTT. Amino acid sequence: CASSLRAGQGSPLHF. Combining the CDR3 with reference TRBV7-3 and TRBJ1-6 gives the whole variable domain GAGVSQTPSNKVTEKGKYVELRCDPISGHTALYWYRQSLGQGPEFLIYFQGTGAADDSGLPNDRFFAVRPEGSVSTLKIQRTERGDSAVYLCASSLRAGQGSPLHFGNGTRLTVT.

The chain employs TRBV5-6 and TRBJ2-7; tentative D call: TRBD2 (5 bases). Per germline, CDR1 SGHDT and CDR2 YYEEEE. With 1 base removed from V and 1 base from J, the gap between germline ends came to 15 bases. The CDR3 runs 16 residues. The chain's CDR3 is CASSLRLAQASYEQYF. CDR3 sequence (DNA): TGTGCCAGCAGCTTGAGATTAGCGCAAGCTTCCTACGAGCAGTACTTC.

A few counts support this clone. V usage is TRBV24-1 and J usage is TRBJ1-2; D ambiguous. Germline CDR1 reads KGHDR; CDR2 reads SFDVKD. This CDR3 has 12 residues. The germline V and J ends were trimmed by 9 bases and 2 bases, with 9 bases remaining between them. CDR3 nucleotides: TGTGCCACCCAAAGAGGGAACTATGGCTACACCTTC. The encoded protein is CATQRGNYGYTF.

The chain links TRBV30 to TRBJ2-1; 7 positions match TRBD1. Germline loops: CDR1 GTSNPN, CDR2 SVGIG (reference sequence). V dropped 0 bases and J dropped 0; count of bases not matched to a gene: 2. The CDR3 loop spans 15 amino acids. The CDR3 bases are TGTGCCTGGAGTGTACAGGGGTACTCCTACAATGAGCAGTTCTTC. This codes for CAWSVQGYSYNEQFF.

This chain links TRBV5-1 with TRBJ2-7, with no clear D. CDR3 length: 16 amino acids. The germline CDR1 and CDR2 sequences are SGHRS and YFSETQ. The ends were cut back, 4 bases at V and 0 bases at J, with 17 bases in the middle. CDR3 protein: CASSLLGSSSSYEQYF. CDR3 nucleotides: TGCGCCAGCAGCCTCCTAGGTAGCTCAAGCTCCTACGAGCAGTACTTC.

The rearrangement joins TRBV6-7 to TRBJ1-2, with TRBD1 as a possible D gene (5 bases). TRBV6-7 is an ORF, with its function uncertain. There are 16 residues in the CDR3. The V gene lost 3 bases and the J gene lost 5 bases, with 19 bases spanning the gap. CDR3 nucleotides: TGTGCCAGCAGTTATCAAGGGGCTGCGGGGCTTTATGGCTACACCTTC. This encodes CASSYQGAAGLYGYTF.

The chain couples TRBV29-1 to TRBJ1-6, with 10 nucleotides matching TRBD1. The CDR3 is made up of 13 amino acids. The V segment lost 7 bases and the J segment 9 bases; nucleotides outside the gene matches: 6. CDR1 and CDR2 from the germline V gene are SQVTM and ANQGSEA. CDR3 region: CSARQGASSPLHF. The CDR3 DNA follows: TGCAGCGCCCGACAGGGGGCAAGTTCACCCCTCCACTTT.

The chain joins TRBV29-1 to TRBJ1-2; D ambiguous. V lost 4 bases, J lost 4 bases, and 10 bases lay in between. CDR1 SQVTM and CDR2 ANQGSEA come from the germline V gene. The CDR3 has 12 amino acids. The CDR3 region is CSVGHRIYGYTF. Written as DNA, the CDR3 is TGCAGCGTTGGACACAGAATCTATGGCTACACCTTC.